The 28 T cell receptor beta chains in this list originate from one sample, sequenced in a study of T cells in Graves' hyperthyroidism and ophthalmopathy. Amplification of TCR beta CDR3 regions used RNA as the template. HTBI primers were used for first-round RT-PCR of the TCR CDR3. TCRdb analysed the multiplex PCR reads with MiXCR anew, one entry per CDR3 protein. Of a few hundred thousand distinct CDR3 sequences in the sample, less than 20% were seen once. The source material was blood. Every receptor here comes from a young woman with Graves' hyperthyroidism.

This clonotype occurred many times. This sequence joins TRBV2 and TRBJ2-1, with 10 nucleotides matching TRBD2. Trimming at V came to 6 bases and at J to 7 bases, leaving 21 bases not matched to a gene. The CDR3 runs 19 residues. Germline V gene data show CDR1 as SNHLY and CDR2 as FYNNEI. CDR3 nucleotide sequence: TGTGCCAGCAGGGCCCTACTAGCGGGAATCGGAGGAATACGTAATGAGCAGTTCTTC. It yields the protein CASRALLAGIGGIRNEQFF.

This clonotype was seen ten or more times. The J gene is TRBJ1-6, the V gene TRBV27; D gene uncertain. Germline V gene sequence: CDR1 MNHEY, CDR2 SMNVEV (reference sequence). Between the trimmed V and J ends, which lost 2 bases and 2 bases, there was a span of 10 bases. There are 16 residues in the CDR3. As DNA, the CDR3 is TGTGCCAGCAGTTTAATGGCGCAGGCCTATAATTCACCCCTCCACTTT. It encodes CASSLMAQAYNSPLHF.

This clonotype was seen many times. A single base separates this from a much larger clone, so it may be a read error. The chain couples TRBV27 to TRBJ2-2; D is ambiguous. Germline lookup yields CDR1 MNHEY and CDR2 SMNVEV (reference sequence). Between the trimmed V and J ends, which lost 7 bases and 0 bases, there was a span of 6 bases. This CDR3 spans 13 amino acids. The CDR3 bases are TGTGCCAGCACCCCTTCGAACACCGGGGAGCTGTTTTTT. Residues: CASTPSNTGELFF.

This clonotype was seen a few times. The chain is built from TRBV5-1 and TRBJ2-5; 9 positions agree with TRBD2. CDR1 is SGHRS, CDR2 YFSETQ, per germline. The CDR3 is 19 residues long. The trim removed 4 bases at V and 5 bases at J, leaving 21 bases unmatched. DNA of the CDR3: TGCGCCAGCAGCCCCACGAGAGGCGGGGGGGCCGATTTCGGTGAGACCCAGTACTTC. As protein: CASSPTRGGGADFGETQYF. Drawing the rest from reference TRBV5-1 and TRBJ2-5, the complete variable domain is KAGVTQTPRYLIKTRGQQVTLSCSPISGHRSVSWYQQTPGQGLQFLFEYFSETQRNKGNFPGRFSGRQFSNSRSEMNVSTLELGDSALYLCASSPTRGGGADFGETQYFGPGTRLLVL.

This clonotype was counted many times. The chain uses TRBV27 and TRBJ1-3; D gene ambiguous. Germline lookup yields CDR1 MNHEY and CDR2 SMNVEV (reference sequence). The CDR3 is 14 residues long. The ends were cut back, 5 bases at V and 0 bases at J, with 8 bases in the middle. CDR3: CASSPAFSGNTIYF. DNA for the CDR3: TGTGCCAGCAGTCCAGCCTTCTCTGGAAACACCATATATTTT.

This clonotype was picked up many times. The chain uses TRBV20-1 and TRBJ2-7; the D gene could be TRBD1 or TRBD2 (6 bases each). CDR1 and CDR2 (germline): DFQATT, SNEGSKA (reference sequence). Trimming stripped 2 bases from V and 2 bases from J, with 19 bases between. This CDR3 is built from 16 residues. CDR3 nucleotide sequence: TGCAGTGCTAGAAAGGGGACAACGGCGGGGACCTACGAGCAGTACTTC. The encoded protein is CSARKGTTAGTYEQYF.

This clonotype appeared many times. This chain uses TRBV5-1 with TRBJ1-2; possible D gene TRBD1, 6 bases. With 1 base removed from V and 6 bases from J, the gap between germline ends came to 13 bases. In germline, CDR1 is SGHRS, CDR2 YFSETQ. This CDR3 comprises 14 residues. The DNA for the CDR3 is TGCGCCAGCAGCTTGTCCGGGGGCGAGAATGGCTACACCTTC. Translation gives CASSLSGGENGYTF. Full variable domain (rest looked up from reference TRBV5-1 and TRBJ1-2): KAGVTQTPRYLIKTRGQQVTLSCSPISGHRSVSWYQQTPGQGLQFLFEYFSETQRNKGNFPGRFSGRQFSNSRSEMNVSTLELGDSALYLCASSLSGGENGYTFGSGTRLTVV.

This clonotype was recorded many times. This chain's CDR3 is CASSLGSTPNEQFF. CDR3 sequence (DNA): TGTGCCAGCAGCTTAGGTTCTACTCCCAATGAGCAGTTCTTC. The chain is built from TRBV7-2 and TRBJ2-1; D gene uncertain. The CDR3 length is 14 residues. The V gene's germline CDR1 is SGHTA and CDR2 FQGNSA. V lost 1 base and J 6 bases, leaving 10 bases between the germline ends.

This clonotype came up many times. CDR3: CSVLPKNRGTEAFF. The CDR3 bases are TGCAGCGTTCTCCCGAAGAACAGGGGGACTGAAGCTTTCTTT. This sequence joins TRBV29-1 and TRBJ1-1; 8 nucleotides align to TRBD1. This CDR3 has 14 amino acids. Germline V gene sequence: CDR1 SQVTM, CDR2 ANQGSEA. The V segment lost 5 bases and the J segment 5 bases; nucleotides outside the gene matches: 10.

This clonotype was detected many times. The chain is built from TRBV3-1 and TRBJ1-1; TRBD1 might be the D (5 bases). This CDR3 comprises 13 residues. The V gene lost 0 bases and the J gene lost 8 bases, with 10 bases spanning the gap. CDR1 and CDR2 (germline): LGHDT, YNNKEL (reference sequence). CDR3 nucleotides: TGTGCCAGCAGCCAAGATGGGGCACGGGAAGCTTTCTTT. Translation: CASSQDGAREAFF.

The chain has TRBV20-1 and TRBJ1-4; no clear D. CDR3 length equals 10 residues. Trimming left V 3 bases short and J 7 bases short, with 3 bases between. Germline-derived CDR1 and CDR2 are DFQATT and SNEGSKA (reference sequence). The CDR3 DNA reads TGCAGTGCTAGCGGTGAAAAACTGTTTTTT. This codes for CSASGEKLFF.

This clonotype was seen once. The chain joins TRBV5-1 to TRBJ1-1, with 8 bases that match TRBD1. Germline lookup yields CDR1 SGHRS and CDR2 YFSETQ. The CDR3 contains 15 residues. The junction had 6 bases not matched to a gene; V was cut back by 4 bases and J by 1 base. The CDR3 here is CASSAGQGGNTEAFF. DNA of the CDR3: TGCGCCAGCAGCGCCGGACAGGGCGGGAACACTGAAGCTTTCTTT.

This clonotype was counted only a few times. One end of the junction does not line up with germline, which may come from a read error. The chain has TRBV6-1 and TRBJ1-3; D may be TRBD1 (5 bases). CDR1 and CDR2 (germline): MNHNS, SASEGT. The CDR3 runs 13 residues. CDR3 nucleotide sequence: TGTGCCTGCAGGGCCACGTCTGGAAACACCATATATTTT. This gives the protein CACRATSGNTIYF.

This clonotype was counted many times. This rearrangement joins TRBV10-3 to TRBJ2-3, with 9 positions matching TRBD1. V shed 5 bases, J shed 1 base, and the junction held 7 bases outside the gene matches. This CDR3 contains 16 residues. In germline, CDR1 is ENHRY, CDR2 SYGVKD. The CDR3 DNA reads as TGTGCCATCAGTAAGGGACAGGGAGACGGCACAGATACGCAGTATTTT. Translating gives CAISKGQGDGTDTQYF.

Turning to this clonotype: A much larger clonotype is one base distant, so this may be a read error. The V gene is TRBV6-5, the J gene TRBJ1-1; D perhaps matches TRBD1 (5 bases). The CDR3 sequence is 17 residues long. V was shortened by 2 bases and J by 1 base, with 17 bases between the two germline ends. Germline V CDR1 and CDR2: MNHEY, SVGAGI. This CDR3 reads CASSYESQGGSNTEAFF. The CDR3, as DNA: TGTGCCAGCAGTTACGAGTCTCAGGGCGGCTCGAACACTGAAGCTTTCTTT.

This clonotype was counted many times. V usage is TRBV5-1 and J usage is TRBJ2-1; D possibly corresponds to TRBD1 (5 bases). The CDR3 totals 13 residues. The germline V gene encodes CDR1 SGHRS and CDR2 YFSETQ. V lost 0 bases to trimming and J lost 6 bases, with 7 bases between them. The CDR3 DNA is TGCGCCAGCAGCTTGGCCAGGGCCAATGAGCAGTTCTTC. Translating it yields CASSLARANEQFF.

CDR3 coding DNA: TGCGCCAGCAGTGAGTCGGGGTATTCACCCCTCCACTTT. It specifies CASSESGYSPLHF. The chain employs TRBV10-2 and TRBJ1-6; D not certain. This CDR3 region has 13 residues. The germline V gene has CDR1 WSHSY and CDR2 SAAADI. Trimming left V 0 bases short and J 8 bases short, with 5 bases between.

The rearrangement links TRBV12-3 or TRBV12-4 to TRBJ2-3; TRBD1 aligns across 9 bases. CDR3 size: 15 residues. V lost 5 bases, J lost 0 bases, and 3 bases stayed unmatched. CDR3 in DNA: TGTGCCAGCAGTGGACAGGGGCTCAGCACAGATACGCAGTATTTT. It translates to CASSGQGLSTDTQYF.

This clonotype was seen many times. The chain couples TRBV12-3 or TRBV12-4 to TRBJ1-1; the D gene is possibly TRBD1 (6 bases). This CDR3 has 14 residues. V gave up 8 bases and J gave up 3 bases, with 16 bases separating them. CDR3 sequence reads: CASRIRGGDTEAFF. The CDR3 coding sequence is TGTGCCAGCCGTATAAGGGGGGGAGACACTGAAGCTTTCTTT.

The chain combines TRBV5-5 with TRBJ1-3; 7 bases are a match to TRBD1. The CDR3 sequence is 19 residues long. V shed 1 base, J shed 1 base, and the junction held 14 bases outside the gene matches. From germline, CDR1 is SGHKS and CDR2 YYEKEE (reference sequence). This CDR3 is CASSLKGKWTGTSGNTIYF. Here the CDR3 DNA reads TGTGCCAGCAGCTTGAAGGGTAAATGGACAGGCACTTCTGGAAACACCATATATTTT.

In this sample, this clonotype turned up many times. CDR3 residues: CSARGGVDGYTF. As DNA, the CDR3 is TGCAGTGCTAGAGGCGGGGTAGACGGCTACACCTTC. The chain is built from TRBV20-1 and TRBJ1-2; D not resolved. The V end lost 1 base, the J end lost 8 bases, and 11 bases lay between the germline ends. The CDR3 length is 12 residues. Germline CDR1 and CDR2: DFQATT and SNEGSKA (reference sequence).

This clonotype was counted at least ten times. The chain combines TRBV18 with TRBJ2-4; D is possibly TRBD1 or TRBD2 (5 bases each). Trimming pared 0 bases from V and 0 bases from J, leaving 15 bases between. CDR1 and CDR2 from the germline V gene are KGHSH and LQKENI. The CDR3 has 18 residues. The CDR3 reads CASSPPGSGPLAKNIQYF. In nucleotides, the CDR3 is TGTGCCAGCTCACCACCGGGCTCGGGACCCTTAGCCAAAAACATTCAGTACTTC.

This clonotype was observed many times. The chain combines TRBV30 with TRBJ2-5, with 10 positions matching TRBD1. The CDR3 is 13 amino acids. Germline CDR1 is GTSNPN and CDR2 is SVGIG (reference sequence). V was pared by 4 bases and J by 5 bases, with 4 bases of the junction left unmatched. The CDR3 protein is CAWTGTGVETQYF. The DNA for the CDR3 is TGTGCCTGGACCGGGACAGGGGTGGAGACCCAGTACTTC.

This rearrangement joins TRBV10-1 to TRBJ2-7; TRBD2 aligns across 9 bases. This CDR3 comprises 14 residues. Germline V gene data show CDR1 as WNHNN and CDR2 as SYGVQD (reference sequence). J gave up 4 bases and V 2 bases, and 3 bases lay outside the gene matches. The CDR3 spells CASSESSGSYEQYF. CDR3 DNA sequence: TGCGCCAGCAGTGAGAGTAGCGGGAGTTACGAGCAGTACTTC.

The chain couples TRBV6-1 to TRBJ2-3; TRBD1 aligns across 9 bases. Germline CDR1 is MNHNS and CDR2 is SASEGT. The CDR3 has 15 amino acids. V was pared by 6 bases and J by 5 bases, with 9 bases of the junction left unmatched. CDR3 bases: TGTGCCAGCAGCTTCGGACAGGGGATCTTAGATACGCAGTATTTT. Amino acids: CASSFGQGILDTQYF.

The chain uses TRBV19 and TRBJ2-1; either TRBD1 or TRBD2 may supply D (5 bases each). The germline CDR1 and CDR2 sequences are LNHDA and SQIVND (reference sequence). Between the trimmed V and J ends, which lost 7 bases and 5 bases, there was a span of 21 bases. This CDR3 has 16 amino acids. The CDR3, as DNA: TGTGCCAGTAAGGTTGCCGGGACCATCACAAACAATGAGCAGTTCTTC. Translation: CASKVAGTITNNEQFF.

Remarks on this clonotype: A much larger clone sits a single nucleotide away, making a read error possible. The chain combines TRBV5-6 with TRBJ2-5, with TRBD2 identical over 7 bases. The V gene's germline CDR1 is SGHDT and CDR2 YYEEEE. The CDR3 sequence is 16 residues long. Trimming took 1 base from V and 11 from J; bases not matched to a gene: 17. CDR3 DNA sequence: TGTGCCAGCAGCTTGCTCTCGTTAGAGGGAGGGAGAGAGCAGTACTTC. This translates into CASSLLSLEGGREQYF. The full variable domain, completed using reference TRBV5-6 and TRBJ2-5, is DAGVTQSPTHLIKTRGQQVTLRCSPKSGHDTVSWYQQALGQGPQFIFQYYEEEERQRGNFPDRFSGHQFPNYSSELNVNALLLGDSALYLCASSLLSLEGGREQYFGPGTRLLVL.

This clonotype was found many times. This rearrangement joins TRBV5-1 to TRBJ2-2; no clear D. The V end was cut by 0 bases, the J end by 1 base, with 7 bases between. The CDR3 totals 15 residues. CDR1 and CDR2 (germline): SGHRS, YFSETQ. CDR3 coding DNA: TGCGCCAGCAGCTTGGCCAGTGGGAACACCGGGGAGCTGTTTTTT. Amino acid sequence: CASSLASGNTGELFF. The full variable domain, with the rest looked up from reference TRBV5-1 and TRBJ2-2, is KAGVTQTPRYLIKTRGQQVTLSCSPISGHRSVSWYQQTPGQGLQFLFEYFSETQRNKGNFPGRFSGRQFSNSRSEMNVSTLELGDSALYLCASSLASGNTGELFFGEGSRLTVL.